A selection of T cell receptor beta chains follows, all from one sample in a study of beta chain features in type 1 diabetes. TCRdb keeps only in-frame clones here, not all; method: immunoSEQ multiplex PCR. The sample shows under 900,000 clones, 17% of them seen only once. The sequenced sample was naive CD4+ T cells from blood. Receptor source: a woman aged 18-29 years in good health. Each CDR3 is given with its conserved first and last residue. D genes are given only for firm matches. Clone size is not always given. Where it is, it says once, few, many or a class for expanded clones.

d_gene	abundance	j_gene	v_gene	CDR3nt	CDR3aa
.	few	TRBJ2-5	TRBV11-2	TGTGCCAGCAGCTTAGGACCGCAAGAGACCCAGTACTTC	CASSLGPQETQYF
TRBD1	few	TRBJ1-1	TRBV19	TGTGCCAGTAGTATTCAAGGGACAGAGAACACTGAAGCTTTCTTT	CASSIQGTENTEAFF
.	.	TRBJ2-2	TRBV4-3	TGCGCCAGCAGCCAAGAGGCTCACACCGGGGAGCTGTTTTTT	CASSQEAHTGELFF
.	.	TRBJ2-1	TRBV29-1	TGCAGCGTTGGGACGTGGGACAATGAGCAGTTCTTC	CSVGTWDNEQFF
.	.	TRBJ2-3	TRBV9	TGTGCCAGCAGCGGGGGAGCAAAAGATACGCAGTATTTT	CASSGGAKDTQYF
TRBD2	.	TRBJ2-1	TRBV6-5	TGTGCCAGCAGTGCTCACGGGAGGAACAATGAGCAGTTCTTC	CASSAHGRNNEQFF
.	few	TRBJ2-2	TRBV7-9	TGTGCCAGCAGCTTAGCGGTACAGGTATCCACCGGGGAGCTGTTTTTT	CASSLAVQVSTGELFF
.	few	TRBJ2-7	TRBV7-2	TGTGCCAGCAGCTCCTCGACCGCCCTCGAGCAGTACTTC	CASSSSTALEQYF
.	.	TRBJ1-2	TRBV27	TGTGCCAGCAGTTTAAGTCCCCAGGGGCCCAACTATGGCTACACCTTC	CASSLSPQGPNYGYTF
TRBD2	.	TRBJ2-7	TRBV10-2	TGCGCCAGCAGTGAACCAGCGGGGGGGTCCTACGAGCAGTACTTC	CASSEPAGGSYEQYF
TRBD2	few	TRBJ2-3	TRBV2	TGTGCCAGCAGTGAAACCACGGAGAGGGCGGGAGTCCCGCAGTATTTT	CASSETTERAGVPQYF
TRBD2	.	TRBJ2-1	TRBV7-9	TGTGCCAGCAGTCCACTAGCGTTCGACAATGAGCAGTTCTTC	CASSPLAFDNEQFF
.	once	TRBJ1-2	TRBV11-2	TGTGCCAGCAGCTTAGGGACAGACTATGGCTACACCTTC	CASSLGTDYGYTF
.	.	TRBJ2-5	TRBV10-3	TGTGCCATCAGTGACCAAGAGACCCAGTACTTC	CAISDQETQYF
.	.	TRBJ2-3	TRBV29-1	TGCAGCGTTCGTCTAGTGGCAGATACGCAGTATTTT	CSVRLVADTQYF
TRBD2	few	TRBJ2-3	TRBV2	TGTGCCAGCAGCGCCGGGACTAGCGCAGCTACGCAGTATTTT	CASSAGTSAATQYF
.	.	TRBJ2-1	TRBV7-2	TGTGCCAGCAGCGACCGGGACTTTTACAATGAGCAGTTCTTC	CASSDRDFYNEQFF
.	.	TRBJ1-5	TRBV28	TGTGCCAGCACCACCCCATCAGGGATTCAGCCCCAGCATTTT	CASTTPSGIQPQHF
.	.	TRBJ2-1	TRBV11-2	TGTGCCAGCAGCCCCCCGGCGGGACGAGTTTGGAATGAGCAGTTCTTC	CASSPPAGRVWNEQFF
.	few	TRBJ2-7	TRBV6-1	TGTGCCAGCAGTGATCGGGGGTCCTCATACGAGCAGTACTTC	CASSDRGSSYEQYF
.	.	TRBJ1-1	TRBV4-3	TGCGCCAGCAGCCAAGATATAACAGGCTGGGTCTCTGAAGCTTTCTTT	CASSQDITGWVSEAFF
.	few	TRBJ2-7	TRBV28	TGTGCCATCCAAGGGGATTACTACGGCGAGCAGTACTTC	CAIQGDYYGEQYF
.	.	TRBJ2-2	TRBV9	TGTGCCAGCAGCTTTCAGATGAGAACCGGGGAGCTGTTTTTT	CASSFQMRTGELFF
.	few	TRBJ2-7	TRBV19	TGTGCCAGTAGTATTGGGCGGACCTACGAGCAGTACTTC	CASSIGRTYEQYF
.	.	TRBJ2-7	TRBV23-1	TGCGCCAGCAGTGATATAAATGGGACTTTCTACGAGCAGTACTTC	CASSDINGTFYEQYF
.	few	TRBJ2-3	TRBV11-2	TGTGCCAGCAGCTTGGACTCCACAGATACGCAGTATTTT	CASSLDSTDTQYF
TRBD1	.	TRBJ2-1	TRBV19	TGTGCCAGTAGTATTATAGGCACAGGGGATAATGAGCAGTTCTTC	CASSIIGTGDNEQFF
TRBD1	few	TRBJ1-2	TRBV5-6	TGTGCCACCAAATTAAGGGACAGAGGCTATGGCTACACCTTC	CATKLRDRGYGYTF
.	.	TRBJ2-2	TRBV6-6	TGTGCCAGCAGTTACTTGGGGGGCACCACCGGGGAGCTGTTTTTT	CASSYLGGTTGELFF
TRBD2	.	TRBJ2-3	TRBV5-1	TGCGCCAGCAGCCCGGGACTAGCGGATATAACAGATACGCAGTATTTT	CASSPGLADITDTQYF
.	.	TRBJ1-1	TRBV21-1	TGTGCCAGCAGCGCCTGTTTGAACACTGAAGCTTTCTTT	CASSACLNTEAFF
TRBD1	.	TRBJ1-2	TRBV5-4	TGTGCCAGCAGTCCTCGGGACAGGGGTCATGGCTACACCTTC	CASSPRDRGHGYTF
.	few	TRBJ2-1	TRBV28	TGTGCCAGCACTGATGACAATGAGCAGTTCTTC	CASTDDNEQFF
TRBD2	few	TRBJ2-1	TRBV7-8	TGTGCCAGCAGCCCCCGCCTAGCGGGATTTAATGAGCAGTTCTTC	CASSPRLAGFNEQFF
TRBD1	.	TRBJ2-7	TRBV11-2	TGTGCCAGCAGCCTTGACAGGGGGAACGAGCAGTACTTC	CASSLDRGNEQYF
TRBD1	few	TRBJ2-5	TRBV5-1	TGCGCCAGCCGCCTACGGGACAGTCAAGAGACCCAGTACTTC	CASRLRDSQETQYF
.	.	TRBJ2-7	TRBV7-9	TGTGCCAGCAGCCCAAGCTCCTACGAGCAGTACTTC	CASSPSSYEQYF
.	few	TRBJ2-6	TRBV19	TGTGCCACCCGAGAATTTCGCTCTGGGGCCAACGTCCTGACTTTC	CATREFRSGANVLTF
.	.	TRBJ1-5	TRBV19	TGTGCCAGTAGTATAGTCAACAAAATCAATCAGCCCCAGCATTTT	CASSIVNKINQPQHF
.	few	TRBJ2-1	TRBV7-2	TGTGCCAGCAGCCAACAGACTATTAACAATGAGCAGTTCTTC	CASSQQTINNEQFF
.	.	TRBJ1-1	TRBV7-9	TGTGCCAGCAGCTTTATGGGGAGCACTGAAGCTTTCTTT	CASSFMGSTEAFF
.	.	TRBJ2-1	TRBV11-1	TGTGCCAGCAGCTTAGGTCGCCTCCAATACAATGAGCAGTTCTTC	CASSLGRLQYNEQFF
.	many	TRBJ2-1	TRBV10-3	TGTGCCATCAGCCTAAGGGGCAGCTACTACAATGAGCAGTTCTTC	CAISLRGSYYNEQFF
TRBD1	few	TRBJ2-2	TRBV7-2	TGTGCCAGCAGCCTTTGGACAGGGGTCGGCACCGGGGAGCTGTTTTTT	CASSLWTGVGTGELFF
.	.	TRBJ2-7	TRBV6-5	TGTGCCAGCAGTTTCGCAGGGGGACTGGTCGAGCAGTACTTC	CASSFAGGLVEQYF
.	.	TRBJ2-1	TRBV7-2	TGTGCCAGCAGCCTCCGGGACACCAATGAGCAGTTCTTC	CASSLRDTNEQFF
.	few	TRBJ1-3	TRBV9	TGTGCCAGCAGCGTAGCGTCCGGCTCTGGAAACACCATATATTTT	CASSVASGSGNTIYF
TRBD2	.	TRBJ2-1	TRBV2	TGTGCCAGCAGGGAGCGGGAGAGTCACAATGAGCAGTTCTTC	CASRERESHNEQFF
.	few	TRBJ1-5	TRBV2	TGTGCCAGCGGGCAGGGCGTTCAGCCCCAGCATTTT	CASGQGVQPQHF